The 2 T cell receptor beta chains presented below share a single source sample, sequenced in a study of blood T cell repertoires in COVID-19. Clones were read by immunoSEQ multiplex PCR, and TCRdb kept only the in-frame ones, dropping some. The sample gives roughly 62,000 clones, 70% to 85% of which show up once; around 3.5% is in the top ten. Sample: peripheral blood. The receptors stem from a man in his 60s with acute or convalescent COVID-19.

The chain has TRBV6-6 and TRBJ1-2; TRBD1 matches at 7 bases. The V gene's germline CDR1 is MNHNY and CDR2 SVGAGI (reference sequence). CDR3 size: 12 residues. The J segment lost 4 bases and the V segment lost 9 bases, leaving 5 bases of the junction unmatched. CDR3 residues: CASQSGGYGYTF. Written as DNA, the CDR3 is TGTGCCAGTCAATCAGGGGGCTATGGCTACACCTTC.

The chain links TRBV5-1 to TRBJ2-7, with 11 bases aligning to TRBD1. Per germline, CDR1 SGHRS and CDR2 YFSETQ. With V trimmed by 4 bases and J by 6 bases, 9 bases remained unmatched. This CDR3 has 15 residues. CDR3 in amino acids: CASSTLRTGGGEQYF. DNA for the CDR3: TGCGCCAGCAGCACCCTCCGGACAGGGGGCGGCGAGCAGTACTTC.